Below are 10 T cell receptor beta chains sequenced from a single sample in a study of blood T cell repertoires in COVID-19. Clones were read by immunoSEQ multiplex PCR, and TCRdb kept only the in-frame ones, dropping some. Of roughly 170,000 clones in the sample, 84% were seen once. Sequenced: PBMCs or T cells enriched from blood (not recorded which). The receptors stem from a man aged 50 to 60 who had recovered from COVID-19.

The chain uses TRBV19 and TRBJ1-5, with D tentatively TRBD1 (5 bases). Trimming cost V 3 bases and J 4 bases, with 13 bases left between them. Germline V gene sequence: CDR1 LNHDA, CDR2 SQIVND (reference sequence). The CDR3 has 15 amino acids. CDR3 region: CASSIWAGINQPQHF. CDR3 coding DNA: TGTGCCAGTAGTATTTGGGCAGGGATTAATCAGCCCCAGCATTTT.

The chain carries TRBV5-4 and TRBJ1-3, with D possibly matching TRBD1 (6 bases). This CDR3 comprises 16 residues. Per germline, CDR1 SGHNT and CDR2 YYREEE (reference sequence). V was trimmed by 0 bases and J by 0 bases, leaving 10 bases between them. CDR3 in DNA: TGTGCCAGCAGCTTGGTAACAGGGTCCTCTGGAAACACCATATATTTT. Translating gives CASSLVTGSSGNTIYF. The full variable domain, its missing parts supplied by reference TRBV5-4 and TRBJ1-3, is ETGVTQSPTHLIKTRGQQVTLRCSSQSGHNTVSWYQQALGQGPQFIFQYYREEENGRGNFPPRFSGLQFPNYSSELNVNALELDDSALYLCASSLVTGSSGNTIYFGEGSWLTVV.

The count of this clone is one. The rearrangement uses TRBV5-8 and TRBJ2-5; 7 positions agree with TRBD2. The germline V gene has CDR1 SGHTS and CDR2 YDEGEE. The CDR3 contains 15 residues. Trimming removed 2 bases from V and 2 bases from J; junction bases left unmatched: 6. As DNA, the CDR3 is TGTGCCAGCAGCTTTACTGCGGGAGCACAAGAGACCCAGTACTTC. This gives the protein CASSFTAGAQETQYF.

J is TRBJ1-6 and V is TRBV10-3, with D maybe TRBD1 (6 bases). This CDR3 contains 14 residues. Deletions cut 10 bases from V and 2 bases from J, with 12 bases between. CDR1 is ENHRY and CDR2 is SYGVKD in the germline V gene. CDR3 DNA: TGTGCCAGCAAACAGGGTACCTATAATTCACCCCTCCACTTT. Encoded protein: CASKQGTYNSPLHF.

The chain has TRBV19 and TRBJ2-7; 7 nucleotides agree with TRBD2. Germline CDR1 is LNHDA and CDR2 is SQIVND (reference sequence). This CDR3 region has 14 residues. V was clipped by 3 bases and J by 5 bases; unmatched bases: 7. The CDR3 nucleotides are TGTGCCAGTAGTATTCTGAGCGGGGCCCACGAGCAGTACTTC. It encodes CASSILSGAHEQYF. The full variable domain, in which reference TRBV19 and TRBJ2-7 provide the parts outside the CDR3, is DGGITQSPKYLFRKEGQNVTLSCEQNLNHDAMYWYRQDPGQGLRLIYYSQIVNDFQKGDIAEGYSVSREKKESFPLTVTSAQKNPTAFYLCASSILSGAHEQYFGPGTRLTVT.

The DNA of the CDR3 is TGTGCCAGCAGTGTCCAGAGGCAGCCCCAGCATTTT. Translated: CASSVQRQPQHF. The V and J genes are TRBV6-2 or TRBV6-3 and TRBJ1-5; D not resolved. Germline CDR1 is MNHEY and CDR2 is SVGEGT. The CDR3 is 12 residues long. V shed 5 bases and J shed 7 bases, with 9 bases lying between them.

The chain employs TRBV20-1 and TRBJ1-2; a possible D gene is TRBD1 (6 bases). The CDR3 loop spans 14 amino acids. Trimming removed 3 bases at V and 4 bases at J, with 15 bases between. CDR1 and CDR2 (germline): DFQATT, SNEGSKA (reference sequence). The chain's CDR3 is CSASRVGGGYGYTF. CDR3 bases: TGCAGTGCTAGTAGGGTGGGAGGGGGCTATGGCTACACCTTC.

This rearrangement joins TRBV30 to TRBJ1-5; tentative D call: TRBD1 (5 bases). Germline values: CDR1 GTSNPN, CDR2 SVGIG (reference sequence). The CDR3 length is 15 residues. Trimming left V 0 bases short and J 3 bases short, with 12 bases between. The CDR3 nucleotides read TGTGCCTGGAGTGTACGTGGGGGGGTCAATCAGCCCCAGCATTTT. It yields the protein CAWSVRGGVNQPQHF.

The rearrangement links TRBV5-1 to TRBJ2-3, with TRBD1 matching 12 bases. CDR1 and CDR2 (germline): SGHRS, YFSETQ. V lost 4 bases and J lost 2; bases outside the gene matches: 11. The CDR3 extends over 18 amino acids. Here the CDR3 DNA reads TGCGCCAGCAGCCGGACTGGGACAGGGGGCACACACACAGATACGCAGTATTTT. This gives the protein CASSRTGTGGTHTDTQYF.

The rearrangement links TRBV7-9 to TRBJ2-1; 12 bases are shared with TRBD2. The germline V gene encodes CDR1 SEHNR and CDR2 FQNEAQ (reference sequence). CDR3 length equals 15 residues. The V gene end was trimmed by 5 bases and the J gene end by 6 bases; junction bases not matched to a gene: 5. For the CDR3, the DNA is TGTGCCAGCAGCCCCCTAGCGGGGGGGCCCAATGAGCAGTTCTTC. Translating gives CASSPLAGGPNEQFF.